The source of this TCR beta chain is a study of blood T cell repertoires in COVID-19. Study details: The analysed material was cDNA or gDNA that came from T cells, B-cell-depleted T cells, or PBMCs.

The study counted Cohort 3 donors as recovered given two negative PCRs, clearance, or symptom resolution. CDR1 and CDR2 from the germline V gene are ENHRY and SYGVKD. The CDR3 is 14 residues long. The V end was cut by 3 bases, the J end by 2 bases, with 10 bases between. As originally analysed: Amplification of reference gene primers was used by the study to estimate nucleated cell counts. Generated by immunoSEQ multiplex PCR, the TCRdb table keeps only in-frame clones and is missing some. For V, J and clone size, that table is used; D and trimming come from the DNA. This table has around 250,000 clones, roughly 82% appearing once.

The chain recombines TRBV10-3 with TRBJ1-1; D possibly corresponds to TRBD1 (5 bases). This TCR derives from a woman between 50 and 59 years old who had recovered from COVID-19. Source material: PBMCs or T cells enriched from blood (not recorded which). CDR3 loop: CAISEGQGNTEAFF. CDR3 bases: TGTGCCATCAGTGAAGGGCAGGGTAACACTGAAGCTTTCTTT.